The T cell receptor (beta chain) under discussion was sequenced for a study of blood T cell repertoires in COVID-19. In the study overall: Sites across the United States, Italy and Spain contributed samples from acute and convalescent COVID-19. The analysed material was cDNA or gDNA that came from T cells, B-cell-depleted T cells, or PBMCs.

The J segment lost 7 bases and the V segment lost 3 bases, leaving 1 base of the junction unmatched. The CDR3 has 11 residues. Germline-derived CDR1 and CDR2 are DFQATT and SNEGSKA (reference sequence). Each participant's cohort was designated according to participant-reported clinical history. Source study methods: Scientists estimated how many nucleated cells there were by amplifying reference gene primers. TCRdb's table, derived via immunoSEQ multiplex PCR, lists solely in-frame clones and lacks some. The DNA gave D and trimming, while V, J and clone size come from that table. The sample records a few hundred thousand clones, 80% to 90% being singletons.

The V gene is TRBV20-1, the J gene TRBJ1-2; TRBD1 agrees at 8 bases. The sequence was collected from a woman aged 18-29 years who had recovered from COVID-19. The specimen sequenced was PBMCs or T cells enriched from blood (not recorded which). In nucleotides, the CDR3 is TGCAGTGCTAGGACAGGGGCTGGCTACACCTTC. Amino acids: CSARTGAGYTF.